This T cell receptor (beta chain) derives from a study of a mutant IDH1 vaccine in newly diagnosed glioma. Time point specified: week 11, during vaccination. Every vaccine dose comprised 300 ug of mutant IDH1 20-mer peptide plus topical imiquimod. On this clone itself: The antigen is unknown.

Assay used: immunoSEQ multiplex PCR; TCRdb lists only in-frame clones, some missing. This table has 30,000 to 35,000 clones, around 90% appearing once. This CDR3 spans 15 amino acids. V was clipped by 5 bases and J by 1 base, with 15 bases between them. CDR1 and CDR2 (germline): SGHTA, FQGNSA. The sample consisted of PBMCs, taken from a glioma patient whose treatment included an IDH1 peptide vaccine. The gene calls are TRBV7-2 and TRBJ2-7, with D tentatively TRBD1 or TRBD2 (7 bases each). The origin of this receptor is a man aged 18 to 30 with glioma. CDR3 in amino acids: CASSEQQGGSYEQYF. The CDR3 DNA reads as TGTGCCAGCAGCGAACAGCAGGGGGGGTCCTACGAGCAGTACTTC.